A single sample gave rise to the 9 T cell receptor beta chains below, sequenced in a study of blood T cell repertoires in COVID-19. Some clones are missing from TCRdb's copy, which holds only in-frame ones; the method was immunoSEQ multiplex PCR. The sample gives a few hundred thousand clones, about nine tenths of which show up once; 9.5% is in the top ten. The sequenced sample was PBMCs or T cells enriched from blood (not recorded which). The receptors were gathered from a woman in her 40s who had recovered from COVID-19.

The chain recombines TRBV19 with TRBJ1-1, with TRBD1 matching over 7 bases. The CDR3 has 17 amino acids. V was pared by 5 bases and J by 1 base, with 13 bases of the junction left unmatched. Germline V lookup: CDR1 LNHDA, CDR2 SQIVND (reference sequence). The DNA of the CDR3 is TGTGCCAGTAGTCCCCTTCGAGGGGGCGCGGGGAACACTGAAGCTTTCTTT. It translates to CASSPLRGGAGNTEAFF.

The chain carries TRBV19 and TRBJ1-1; TRBD1 is a possible D gene (6 bases). Germline CDR1 is LNHDA and CDR2 is SQIVND (reference sequence). This CDR3 is 12 amino acids long. V lost 9 bases and J 5 bases, leaving 13 bases between the germline ends. Written as DNA, the CDR3 is TGTGCCAGCGGACAGCGGAATACTGAAGCTTTCTTT. It codes for CASGQRNTEAFF.

The chain employs TRBV11-2 and TRBJ1-5; 7 positions match TRBD1. The germline CDR1 and CDR2 sequences are SGHAT and FQNNGV. The trim removed 6 bases at V and 0 bases at J, leaving 23 bases unmatched. This CDR3 has 21 amino acids. The CDR3 region is CASSFRPWNRGGRYSNQPQHF. The CDR3 coding sequence is TGTGCCAGCAGTTTTAGACCTTGGAACAGGGGAGGCCGATATAGCAATCAGCCCCAGCATTTT.

The chain combines TRBV6-5 with TRBJ2-7, with D perhaps TRBD1 (5 bases). V lost 5 bases and J lost 4, with 18 bases in between. Per the germline V gene, CDR1 is MNHEY and CDR2 is SVGAGI. CDR3 length: 15 residues. The CDR3 coding sequence is TGTGCCAGCAGTAGGAATCAGGGTATAGGTTACGAGCAGTACTTC. It is translated as CASSRNQGIGYEQYF.

The V gene is TRBV5-1, the J gene TRBJ2-7; D gene unclear. This CDR3 contains 15 residues. CDR1 and CDR2 (germline): SGHRS, YFSETQ. Trimming cost V 0 bases and J 3 bases, with 13 bases left between them. CDR3 region: CASSLELNSVYEQYF. CDR3 DNA: TGCGCCAGCAGCTTGGAGCTTAACAGTGTCTACGAGCAGTACTTC.

The chain recombines TRBV9 with TRBJ2-3, with 7 bases lining up with TRBD2. V shed 0 bases and J 1 base; nucleotides not matched to a gene: 2. The CDR3 spans 15 residues. Germline CDR1 and CDR2: SGDLS and YYNGEE. DNA of the CDR3: TGTGCCAGCAGCGTAGAAACTAGCGGCACAGATACGCAGTATTTT. It translates to CASSVETSGTDTQYF. The whole variable domain, filled in from reference TRBV9 and TRBJ2-3, reads DSGVTQTPKHLITATGQRVTLRCSPRSGDLSVYWYQQSLDQGLQFLIQYYNGEERAKGNILERFSAQQFPDLHSELNLSSLELGDSALYFCASSVETSGTDTQYFGPGTRLTVL.

The rearrangement joins TRBV6-4 to TRBJ2-1; unclear D gene. Germline CDR1 is MRHNA and CDR2 is SNTAGT. The CDR3 runs to 12 residues. Trimming pared 8 bases from V and 6 bases from J, leaving 11 bases between. The CDR3 region is CASPLCGNEQFF. DNA of the CDR3: TGTGCCAGCCCCCTTTGCGGCAATGAGCAGTTCTTC.

The chain links TRBV10-3 to TRBJ1-5; tentative D call: TRBD1 (5 bases). The V gene lost 2 bases and the J gene lost 2 bases, with 10 bases spanning the gap. The germline CDR1 and CDR2 sequences are ENHRY and SYGVKD. The CDR3 is 15 amino acids. Here the CDR3 reads CAISEGASGNQPQHF. The CDR3 DNA sequence: TGTGCCATCAGTGAGGGGGCGAGCGGCAATCAGCCCCAGCATTTT.

The V call is TRBV4-3, the J call TRBJ1-6; the match to TRBD1 covers 7 bases. After removal of 4 bases from V and 10 bases from J, the junction contained 10 bases not matched to a gene. Germline V gives CDR1 LGHNA, CDR2 YSLEER. This CDR3 comprises 15 residues. CDR3 DNA sequence: TGCGCCAGCAGCCCTGGGACAGCCCTTCCATCACCCCTCCACTTT. This sequence encodes CASSPGTALPSPLHF.